Presented here are 8 T cell receptor beta chains from one specimen sequenced in a study of metastatic and nonmetastatic thyroid tumors. Thyroid surgery took place with no prior treatment in any patient. TCRdb re-called clones via MiXCR from the PCR reads. The table includes about 25,000 clones, 20% detected once. The sample taken for sequencing was blood. These receptors all stem from a male donor with papillary thyroid cancer or a benign thyroid nodule (not recorded which). Some clones in this sample may be carry-over from other donors' samples.

This clone was seen repeatedly, ten times or more. V is TRBV20-1 and J is TRBJ2-5, with D possibly matching TRBD1 (6 bases). The CDR3 runs 13 residues. Germline CDR1 DFQATT, CDR2 SNEGSKA (reference sequence). Trimming pared 4 bases from V and 5 bases from J, leaving 14 bases between. The CDR3 here is CSAKTGWGETQYF. The CDR3 DNA reads TGCAGTGCTAAAACAGGGTGGGGGGAGACCCAGTACTTC.

Concerning this clone itself: A junction boundary mismatches the germline segment, possibly from a read error. This chain uses TRBV6-5 with TRBJ2-2; D unclear. The CDR3 extends over 15 amino acids. The germline gives CDR1 MNHEY, CDR2 SVGAGI. The CDR3 DNA is TGTGCCAGCAGTTTACGCGGCGTGGCCACCTGGGAGCTGTTTTTT. It specifies CASSLRGVATWELFF.

This clone was counted ten times or more. The chain carries TRBV6-1 and TRBJ1-5; D may be TRBD1 (6 bases). There are 14 residues in the CDR3. V lost 7 bases and J 4 bases, leaving 14 bases between the germline ends. Germline loops: CDR1 MNHNS, CDR2 SASEGT. The CDR3 loop is CASTTQGWNQPQHF. The DNA of the CDR3 is TGTGCCAGCACTACACAGGGTTGGAATCAGCCCCAGCATTTT.

J is TRBJ2-5 and V is TRBV7-9, with D tentatively TRBD2 (6 bases). The CDR3 totals 15 residues. With 3 bases removed from V and 3 bases from J, the gap between germline ends came to 14 bases. Germline V gives CDR1 SEHNR, CDR2 FQNEAQ (reference sequence). CDR3 coding DNA: TGTGCCAGCAGCTTGCTGGGGGGACGAAAAGAGACCCAGTACTTC. Translation gives CASSLLGGRKETQYF.

This clone was recorded many times. This chain uses TRBV12-3 or TRBV12-4 with TRBJ1-1; a weak D match, TRBD1 (5 bases). V was pared by 7 bases and J by 3 bases, with 18 bases between. The CDR3 consists of 15 residues. The CDR3 DNA follows: TGTGCCAGCACGTATGGGGGAGGGAGGGACACTGAAGCTTTCTTT. It is translated as CASTYGGGRDTEAFF.

There are many counts of this clone. The CDR3 nucleotides are TGTGCCAGCAGCCCCAGGACTAGCGGGAGGTCAGGCTACGAGCAGTACTTC. It yields the protein CASSPRTSGRSGYEQYF. The V and J genes are TRBV7-6 and TRBJ2-7; 14 bases line up with TRBD2. The junction had 9 bases not matched to a gene; V was cut back by 5 bases and J by 3 bases. The germline V gene encodes CDR1 SGHVS and CDR2 FNYEAQ. There are 17 residues in the CDR3.

At least ten counts were recorded for this clone. The CDR3 is CASSVVGRRDTEAFF. Written as DNA, the CDR3 is TGTGCCAGCAGCGTAGTGGGGCGTCGGGACACTGAAGCTTTCTTT. The chain joins TRBV9 to TRBJ1-1; D possibly corresponds to TRBD1 (5 bases). The CDR3 spans 15 residues. V was trimmed by 0 bases and J by 3 bases, leaving 12 bases between them. CDR1 and CDR2 from the germline V gene are SGDLS and YYNGEE.

This clone has a count of ten or more. The genes are TRBV6-2 or TRBV6-3 and TRBJ1-5, with a possible D match to TRBD1 (6 bases). Deletions cut 8 bases from V and 3 bases from J, with 11 bases between. The CDR3 consists of 13 residues. The V gene's germline CDR1 is MNHEY and CDR2 SVGEGT. The CDR3 sequence: CASDHRANQPQHF. The CDR3 DNA reads as TGTGCCAGCGATCACAGGGCCAATCAGCCCCAGCATTTT.